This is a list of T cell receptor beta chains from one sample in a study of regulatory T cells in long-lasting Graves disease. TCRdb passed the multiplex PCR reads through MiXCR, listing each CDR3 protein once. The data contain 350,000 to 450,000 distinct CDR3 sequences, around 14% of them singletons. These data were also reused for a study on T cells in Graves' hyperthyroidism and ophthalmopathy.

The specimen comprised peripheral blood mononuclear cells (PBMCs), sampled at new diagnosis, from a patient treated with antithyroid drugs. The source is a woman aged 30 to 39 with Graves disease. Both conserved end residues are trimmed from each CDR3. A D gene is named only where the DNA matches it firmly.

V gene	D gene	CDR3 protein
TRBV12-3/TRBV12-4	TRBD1	ASSPDRRYGYT
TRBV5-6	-	ASRRRRGVYEQY
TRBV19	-	ASTGTEAF
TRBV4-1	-	ASSQGSVNYGYT
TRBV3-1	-	ASSQGPASDYNEQF
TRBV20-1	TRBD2	SASGGGSGVSYEQY
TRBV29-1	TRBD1	SVLQGAQGTEAF
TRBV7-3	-	ASSQAPERGNIQY
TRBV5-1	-	ASSRWSINFANTGELF
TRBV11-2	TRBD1	ASSLAETGGRTNEKLF
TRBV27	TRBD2	ASSRGGRWEQY
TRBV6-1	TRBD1	ASEPYRGVGYT
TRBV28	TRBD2	ASRGGSAGTGELF
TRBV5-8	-	ACSPMGLAASSYNEQF
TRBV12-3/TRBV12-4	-	ASSVRVGGYT
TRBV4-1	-	ASSQVSLDYEQY
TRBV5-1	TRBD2	ASTGLAGGSYEQY
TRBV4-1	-	ASSQLGTPLYEQY
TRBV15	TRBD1	ATSRDRSSQETQY
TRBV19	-	ASMLPSGQTRGTEAF
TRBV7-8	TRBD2	ASSDSGSEQF
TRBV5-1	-	ASSAPKREQF
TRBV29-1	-	SVDTGETQY
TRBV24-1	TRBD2	ATGGLGDTGELF
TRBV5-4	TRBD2	ASSLTSGSMNEQF
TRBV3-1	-	ASSQDWRDQTTYNEQF
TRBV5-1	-	ASSSPRSRNTEAF
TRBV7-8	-	TSSRPDRNEQF
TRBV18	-	ASSPGDLLLEAF
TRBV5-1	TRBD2	ASSPRTSGRGTYEQY
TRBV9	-	ASSDIGGPNSPLH
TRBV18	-	ASSPKGGNTEAF
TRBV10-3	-	AISERGAETQY
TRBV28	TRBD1	ASISSGQGASEQY
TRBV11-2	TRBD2	ASSLTSGIDEQF
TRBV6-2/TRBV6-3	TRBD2	ASSYSIGLAETGELF
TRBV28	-	ASSPGTF
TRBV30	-	AWSETGAYEQY
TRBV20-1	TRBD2	SAREETSGRRDTQY
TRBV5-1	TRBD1	ASSGTAQMNTEAF
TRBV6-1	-	ASSLYPGEGLGGYT
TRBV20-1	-	SASGDPGGWYGYT
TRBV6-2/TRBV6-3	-	ASIRQSQETQY
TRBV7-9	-	ASSLGTTVQY
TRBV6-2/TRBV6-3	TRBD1	ASSYAPGTGTEAF
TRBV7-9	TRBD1	ASSPRRRDRGKNSYEQY
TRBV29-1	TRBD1	SGSGGAYTEAF
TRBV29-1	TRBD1	SVVDRGSNQPQH
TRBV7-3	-	ASSNDAGRAF
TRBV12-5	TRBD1	ASGDREAGNTIY
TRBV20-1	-	SALEGVAQETQY
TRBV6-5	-	ASSYSTTGTPTYEQY
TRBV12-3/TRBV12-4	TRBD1	ASRPFGQAYNEQF